This record covers a single T cell receptor (beta chain). Its antigen specificity is not known. No much larger clone exists at a distance of one base, and base qualities are not known. Trimmed from V: 5 bases; trimmed from J: 12 bases; junction bases lacking a gene match: 7. Based on the germline V gene, the CDR1 and CDR2 sequences are SGHTA and FQGNSA. Reading from cysteine to phenylalanine, the CDR3 counts 12 amino acids. Only the CDR3 portion is preserved as DNA: 36 bases, with reading frame beginning at the first base. The CDR3 regions of human TCRbeta chains were analyzed by immunosequencing. The source study handled its data this way. TCRs in the repertoires were matched against a reference library of SARS-CoV-2-specific TCRs that had been generated with the MIRA antigen-specificity platform. Breadth was defined as the fraction of unique TCRs that were SARS-CoV-2-associated, and depth was defined as the fraction of total T cells that were SARS-CoV-2-associated. Using the MIRA data, each spike-specific TCR was mapped to the spike region that the TCR reacts to and placed in a CD4 or CD8 class. Log10-transformed breadth and depth values were compared by one-way ANOVA with Sidak's multiple comparisons tests. Here the immuneACCESS table is served through TCRdb, limited to in-frame sequences with V and J called. Missing clones are a known gap in these copies; in checked studies unresolved V genes cover under half, and the rest lacks a known reason. Clone size and the V and J calls come from that table; the DNA yielded D and trimming. In all, the sample holds under 150,000 clones, and about 89% of those were seen once. Of the sample, approximately 28% is held by the ten largest clones.

The data were taken from a study of T cell responses to AZD1222 COVID-19 vaccine (dated by TCRdb to about 2021). For context, the study as a whole: Because spike-specific TCR depth and breadth did not differ between the two schedules, AZD1222 recipients who got a second dose at roughly 4 weeks were pooled with those who got a second dose at roughly 12 weeks. A total of around 240 trial participants underwent TCR sequencing, of whom 207 received two doses of AZD1222 and some 25 received two doses of the MenACWY control vaccine. Enrollment into the trials was organized by age into subgroups of 18-55, 56-69 and 70-plus years, and those subgroups contained roughly 150, 30 and 60 TCR-sequenced participants, respectively.

What this sample's time point label stands for: baseline before first vaccination. Samples from vaccinated people were obtained from the UK trials COV001 and COV002, which included a single-blind randomized controlled phase 2/3 trial of AZD1222 (ChAdOx1 nCoV-19) in healthy adults. Trial participant PBMC samples were collected at day 0 and day 28 after the second dose for TCRbeta chain sequencing. What the research found in general, with its limitations: Conclusions about previously exposed vaccinees are limited because only six or seven AZD1222 recipients were SARS-CoV-2 seropositive at baseline. Because no day 14 peak-response samples were available, repertoires were characterized only after the peak T cell response. The 56-69-year group was small, and its depth increase did not reach significance, likely because of low power. Vaccine-associated CD4 TCRs spanned the whole spike protein, with dominant responses in regions 160-218 and 743-854. Participants were mostly white British and included more females than males, and it was suggested by the authors that clonal diversity may have been underestimated. After two AZD1222 doses, spike-specific TCR breadth and depth were significantly higher than at day 0 and than in MenACWY recipients. Reportedly, almost half of the unique spike-specific TCRs recognized epitopes lying outside the regions that are mutated in the B.1.351 and B.1.1.7 variants.

The origin of this receptor is an adult in good health. The chain joins TRBV7-2 to TRBJ2-1, with 7 junctional bases fitting TRBD2. The source was peripheral blood, collected on day 0 of AZD1222 vaccination. CDR3 protein: CASSLASGGQFF. At the DNA level, the sequence is TGTGCCAGCAGCCTCGCTAGCGGCGGGCAGTTCTTC.